Listed here are 15 T cell receptor beta chains from one sample, sequenced in a study of blood T cell repertoires in COVID-19. The data were produced by immunoSEQ multiplex PCR, yet TCRdb's version contains in-frame clones alone and is incomplete. Counted here are roughly 180,000 clones, approximately 80% occurring once; the ten biggest clones make up about 7%. The sample comprised peripheral blood. These TCRs come from a woman between 40 and 55 years old with COVID-19, enrolled during active disease.

With regard to this clone: Additional DNA sequences in this sample encode the identical CDR3. This rearrangement joins TRBV6-5 to TRBJ2-1; 11 bases fit TRBD2. The CDR3 loop spans 15 amino acids. The V gene's germline CDR1 is MNHEY and CDR2 SVGAGI. The trim removed 6 bases at V and 3 bases at J, leaving 4 bases unmatched. The CDR3 sequence is CASSPTSGGYNEQFF. The CDR3 nucleotides read TGTGCCAGCAGCCCAACTAGCGGGGGCTACAATGAGCAGTTCTTC.

V is TRBV7-9 and J is TRBJ2-2, with D unresolved. V lost 5 bases and J lost 1, with 20 bases in between. The CDR3 consists of 18 residues. The V gene's germline CDR1 is SEHNR and CDR2 FQNEAQ (reference sequence). The CDR3 coding sequence is TGTGCCAGCAGCCCCTTTATACGGCTTCCGGGGAACACCGGGGAGCTGTTTTTT. It is translated as CASSPFIRLPGNTGELFF.

This clone was seen just once. The CDR3: CASSYRPSTDTQYF. DNA for the CDR3: TGTGCCAGCAGTTACAGACCTAGCACAGATACGCAGTATTTT. The V and J genes are TRBV27 and TRBJ2-3, with D hard to call. CDR1 is MNHEY and CDR2 is SMNVEV in the germline V gene (reference sequence). The CDR3 runs to 14 residues. The germline V and J ends were trimmed by 4 bases and 0 bases, with 8 bases remaining between them.

The chain links TRBV5-8 to TRBJ2-2; 9 bases are a match to TRBD1. In germline, CDR1 is SGHTS, CDR2 YDEGEE. J gave up 5 bases and V 2 bases, and 7 bases lay outside the gene matches. The CDR3 loop spans 16 amino acids. Here the CDR3 reads CASSLPGQGTTGELFF. The CDR3 DNA reads TGTGCCAGCAGCTTACCGGGACAGGGTACAACCGGGGAGCTGTTTTTT.

The chain combines TRBV11-2 with TRBJ1-1, with 8 bases lining up with TRBD1. CDR3 size: 13 residues. In germline, CDR1 is SGHAT, CDR2 FQNNGV. V was pared by 1 base and J by 6 bases, with 1 base of the junction left unmatched. CDR3 DNA: TGTGCCAGCAGCTTAGGGACAGGGTCTGAAGCTTTCTTT. Encoded protein: CASSLGTGSEAFF.

This rearrangement joins TRBV12-2 to TRBJ2-2; TRBD1, the table's D call, was not compared with the DNA. TRBV12-2 represents a pseudogene. This CDR3 spans 16 amino acids. The CDR3 loop reads CASRLGDRGRTGELFF. In nucleotides, the CDR3 is TGTGCAAGTCGCTTAGGGGACAGGGGCCGCACCGGGGAGCTGTTTTTT.

In this sample, this clone turned up once. The chain employs TRBV27 and TRBJ1-4; TRBD1 matches at 9 bases. The CDR3 covers 14 residues. Germline trimming cut 5 bases from V and 8 bases from J; bases unmatched to any gene: 6. In germline, CDR1 is MNHEY, CDR2 SMNVEV (reference sequence). CDR3 DNA sequence: TGTGCCAGCAGTCCCCGGGACAGGGTAGAAAAACTGTTTTTT. Amino acid sequence: CASSPRDRVEKLFF.

The chain recombines TRBV5-1 with TRBJ2-1; perhaps TRBD1 as D (5 bases). Germline CDR1 is SGHRS and CDR2 is YFSETQ. This CDR3 has 15 amino acids. The ends were cut back, 1 base at V and 8 bases at J, with 16 bases in the middle. CDR3 region: CASSLSAGHGDEQFF. For the CDR3, the DNA is TGCGCCAGCAGCTTGTCGGCAGGGCATGGCGATGAGCAGTTCTTC.

The CDR3 region is CASSRDRGMKPGELFF. The CDR3 coding sequence is TGTGCCAGCAGCCGGGACAGGGGGATGAAACCCGGGGAGCTGTTTTTT. V and J are TRBV3-1 (or the pseudogene TRBV3-2) and TRBJ2-2; 11 nucleotides align to TRBD1. Germline V gives CDR1 LGHDT, CDR2 YNNKEL (reference sequence). CDR3 length: 16 residues. Trimming cost V 4 bases and J 6 bases; bases outside gene matches: 7.

This chain joins TRBV28 and TRBJ2-3; 10 bases map to TRBD1. The germline V gene has CDR1 MDHEN and CDR2 SYDVKM. This CDR3 is built from 17 residues. Trimming took 1 base from V and 0 from J; bases not matched to a gene: 4. Here the CDR3 reads CASSLSGQGVSTDTQYF. In DNA form, the CDR3 reads TGTGCCAGCAGTTTATCAGGACAGGGGGTTAGCACAGATACGCAGTATTTT.

The V call is TRBV20-1, the J call TRBJ1-2; 7 bases are a match to TRBD1. The CDR3 is made up of 11 amino acids. V shed 3 bases, J shed 8 bases, and the junction held 3 bases outside the gene matches. Germline-derived CDR1 and CDR2 are DFQATT and SNEGSKA (reference sequence). The CDR3 region has the DNA TGCAGTGCTAGTAACAGGGGCGGCTACACCTTC. This codes for CSASNRGGYTF.

The chain has TRBV7-3 and TRBJ1-2, with no clear D. CDR1 and CDR2 from the germline V gene are SGHTA and FQGTGA. Trimming removed 5 bases at V and 2 bases at J, with 6 bases between. The CDR3 runs to 12 residues. The CDR3 sequence: CASSAGNYGYTF. The CDR3 DNA follows: TGTGCCAGCAGCGCCGGGAACTATGGCTACACCTTC.

This clone was counted once. The J gene is TRBJ1-1, the V gene TRBV15; TRBD1 might be the D (5 bases). Germline CDR1 and CDR2: LNHNV and YYDKDF (reference sequence). Trimming cost V 2 bases and J 1 base, with 11 bases left between them. The CDR3 is 15 residues long. The CDR3 DNA follows: TGTGCCACCAGCAGATACCCGGGGGGGAACACTGAAGCTTTCTTT. This gives the protein CATSRYPGGNTEAFF.

The J gene is TRBJ1-1, the V gene TRBV5-1, with 8 nucleotides matching TRBD1. The J segment lost 4 bases and the V segment lost 4 bases, leaving 6 bases of the junction unmatched. The CDR3 has 14 residues. Germline-derived CDR1 and CDR2 are SGHRS and YFSETQ. CDR3 sequence (DNA): TGCGCCAGCAGCCTCGGACAGGGAGTCACTGAAGCTTTCTTT. Translating it yields CASSLGQGVTEAFF.

V usage is TRBV21-1 and J usage is TRBJ2-5; TRBD2 is the table's D call and was not checked against the DNA. TRBV21-1 is annotated as a pseudogene. This CDR3 comprises 13 residues. DNA for the CDR3: TGTGCCAGCAGGCGATTCCCTGGAGAGTCCCAGTACTTC. It translates to CASRRFPGESQYF.